The 8 T cell receptor beta chains below come from one sample, sequenced in a study of CD8 T cells in ankylosing spondylitis. TCRdb re-called the 5' RACE reads through MiXCR, storing one row per CDR3 protein. The sample shows 250,000 or so distinct CDR3 sequences, roughly a quarter of them seen only once. Sequencing was carried out using blood, either unsorted or a sorted T cell fraction (not recorded which). The source is a male donor with ankylosing spondylitis or in good health (not recorded which).

There are many counts of this clonotype. V is TRBV20-1 and J is TRBJ2-5; D might be TRBD1 or TRBD2, each matching 5 bases. V was trimmed by 7 bases and J by 14 bases, leaving 23 bases between them. In germline, CDR1 is DFQATT, CDR2 SNEGSKA (reference sequence). The CDR3 covers 12 residues. The CDR3 region has the DNA TGCAGTGGGGAGATGGGGGAAGCGGCCCGATACTTC. Protein product: CSGEMGEAARYF.

The chain has TRBV10-3 and TRBJ2-1; 9 positions match TRBD1. J was trimmed by 3 bases and V by 2 bases; bases with no gene match: 5. The CDR3 extends over 16 amino acids. Germline CDR1 and CDR2: ENHRY and SYGVKD. CDR3 DNA sequence: TGTGCCATCAGTGAGCACCGGGACAGGGTCTACAATGAGCAGTTCTTC. This sequence encodes CAISEHRDRVYNEQFF.

The V and J genes are TRBV10-3 and TRBJ2-1, with 12 bases matching TRBD2. The CDR3 is 16 residues long. The ends lost 4 bases at V and 3 bases at J; junction bases unmatched: 4. Germline lookup yields CDR1 ENHRY and CDR2 SYGVKD. The CDR3 sequence: CAISAGLAGNYNEQFF. The CDR3 nucleotides are TGTGCCATCAGTGCGGGACTAGCGGGTAACTACAATGAGCAGTTCTTC.

This clonotype showed up just a few times. This chain uses TRBV6-1 with TRBJ1-2; maybe TRBD1 (6 bases). Trimming cost V 5 bases and J 6 bases, with 16 bases left between them. The CDR3 has 14 amino acids. Germline CDR1 is MNHNS and CDR2 is SASEGT. Here the CDR3 DNA reads TGTGCCAGCAGTCGCGGGGGCGCGGGAGATGGCTACACCTTC. Protein product: CASSRGGAGDGYTF.

This clonotype was observed a single time. For the CDR3, the DNA is TGCGCCAGCAGCTTGGATCCCGGGACCGGGGGGGAGACCCAGTACTTC. This gives the protein CASSLDPGTGGETQYF. The chain couples TRBV5-1 to TRBJ2-5; TRBD2 matches 7 bases. CDR3 length: 16 amino acids. With V trimmed by 0 bases and J by 5 bases, 10 bases remained unmatched. The germline CDR1 and CDR2 sequences are SGHRS and YFSETQ.

This clonotype appeared a few times. The chain combines TRBV7-3 with TRBJ2-3, with TRBD1 as a possible D gene (5 bases). The germline V and J ends were trimmed by 5 bases and 3 bases, with 18 bases remaining between them. The length of the CDR3 is 16 residues. Germline assignment: CDR1 SGHTA and CDR2 FQGTGA. The CDR3 nucleotides are TGTGCCAGCAGCAAAGGGGCCAGTCGCATTACAGATACGCAGTATTTT. It is translated as CASSKGASRITDTQYF.

This chain connects TRBV10-3 to TRBJ1-1, with D possibly TRBD1 on 6 matching bases. The CDR3 extends over 18 amino acids. Per germline, CDR1 ENHRY and CDR2 SYGVKD. CDR3 in DNA: TGTACCCTCAGTTTCCGCCCCACAGGGCTCCAGCGTGCCACTGAAGCTTTCTTT. Protein product: CTLSFRPTGLQRATEAFF.

This clonotype was seen repeatedly, ten times or more. CDR3 sequence (DNA): TGTGCCAGCAGCCGGGACAGTAACTATGGCTACACCTTC. Protein: CASSRDSNYGYTF. The genes are TRBV6-1 and TRBJ1-2; 7 bases are shared with TRBD1. Germline CDR1 reads MNHNS; CDR2 reads SASEGT. V lost 6 bases and J lost 1; bases outside the gene matches: 2. The CDR3 runs to 13 residues.